Listed below are T cell receptor beta chains from one sample, sequenced in a study of CD8+CD57+ T cells in acquired aplastic anemia. TCRdb analysed the reads with MiXCR anew, one entry per CDR3 protein. The table shows about 420,000 distinct CDR3 sequences, with around 68% occurring only once. The sequenced sample was sorted CD4+, CD8+, or CD8+CD57+ T cells (not recorded which) from PBMCs. Receptor source: a human donor in good health, serving as a control. CDR3s include the opening cysteine and the closing phenylalanine or tryptophan. Each record gives: J gene, V gene, clone size, D gene, CDR3 protein, CDR3 DNA. A D gene is named only where the DNA matches it firmly. Expanded clones get a size class; other rows say once, few or many, or leave the size out.

J gene: TRBJ2-3
V gene: TRBV12-3/TRBV12-4
clone size: -
D gene: TRBD1
CDR3 protein: CASSRQGERTDTQYF
CDR3 DNA: TGTGCCAGCAGTAGACAGGGAGAGAGGACAGATACGCAGTATTTT

J gene: TRBJ1-5
V gene: TRBV7-2
clone size: many
D gene: TRBD1
CDR3 protein: CASSLGQGMSQPQHF
CDR3 DNA: TGTGCCAGCAGCTTAGGACAGGGGATGAGTCAGCCCCAGCATTTT

J gene: TRBJ2-7
V gene: TRBV6-2/TRBV6-3
clone size: few
D gene: TRBD2
CDR3 protein: CASRQGLATDEQYF
CDR3 DNA: TGTGCCAGCAGGCAGGGACTAGCAACTGACGAGCAGTACTTC

J gene: TRBJ2-7
V gene: TRBV7-2
clone size: -
D gene: -
CDR3 protein: CASSSDGELNYEHYF
CDR3 DNA: TGTGCCAGCAGCTCGGATGGGGAACTGAATTACGAGCATTACTTC

J gene: TRBJ1-2
V gene: TRBV10-3
clone size: -
D gene: -
CDR3 protein: CAISETQGYGYTF
CDR3 DNA: TGTGCCATCAGTGAGACTCAGGGCTATGGCTACACCTTC

J gene: TRBJ1-6
V gene: TRBV9
clone size: few
D gene: -
CDR3 protein: CASSDGGYNSPLHF
CDR3 DNA: TGTGCCAGCAGCGACGGTGGGTATAATTCACCCCTCCACTTT

J gene: TRBJ1-3
V gene: TRBV2
clone size: -
D gene: -
CDR3 protein: CASSGDYATSGNTIDF
CDR3 DNA: TGTGCCAGCAGTGGGGACTACGCAACCTCTGGGAACACCATAGATTTT

J gene: TRBJ1-1
V gene: TRBV20-1
clone size: -
D gene: -
CDR3 protein: CSAKPAGRNTEAFF
CDR3 DNA: TGCAGTGCTAAACCTGCGGGCCGGAACACTGAAGCTTTCTTT

J gene: TRBJ2-5
V gene: TRBV18
clone size: -
D gene: TRBD1
CDR3 protein: CASSQAGGIVETQYF
CDR3 DNA: TGTGCCAGCTCACAGGCAGGGGGCATCGTAGAGACCCAGTACTTC

J gene: TRBJ2-1
V gene: TRBV7-9
clone size: many
D gene: TRBD2
CDR3 protein: CASREAGTSGGNEQFF
CDR3 DNA: TGTGCCAGCAGAGAAGCCGGGACTAGCGGGGGCAATGAGCAGTTCTTC

J gene: TRBJ2-2
V gene: TRBV10-3
clone size: -
D gene: -
CDR3 protein: CAFTVGDGYGNTLGPVF
CDR3 DNA: TGTGCCTTCACGGTTGGGGACGGGTATGGCAACACCTTGGGTCCGGTGTTT

J gene: TRBJ2-1
V gene: TRBV12-3/TRBV12-4
clone size: -
D gene: -
CDR3 protein: CASSTGLGDNEQFF
CDR3 DNA: TGTGCCAGCAGTACGGGACTTGGAGACAATGAGCAGTTCTTC

J gene: TRBJ2-3
V gene: TRBV5-1
clone size: many
D gene: -
CDR3 protein: CASSPGATDTQYF
CDR3 DNA: TGCGCCAGCAGCCCGGGGGCCACAGATACGCAGTATTTT

J gene: TRBJ2-7
V gene: TRBV10-3
clone size: once
D gene: -
CDR3 protein: CAISESDRNYGHYF
CDR3 DNA: TGTGCCATCAGTGAGTCCGACAGGAACTATGGGCACTACTTC

J gene: TRBJ2-7
V gene: TRBV12-3/TRBV12-4
clone size: many
D gene: -
CDR3 protein: CASSAQGFSYEQYF
CDR3 DNA: TGTGCCAGCAGCGCCCAGGGGTTTTCCTACGAGCAGTACTTC

J gene: TRBJ1-2
V gene: TRBV5-1
clone size: once
D gene: -
CDR3 protein: CATSRATRYGYTF
CDR3 DNA: TGTGCCACCAGCAGGGCCACAAGGTATGGCTACACCTTC

J gene: TRBJ1-1
V gene: TRBV9
clone size: -
D gene: -
CDR3 protein: CASSVTGFTEAFF
CDR3 DNA: TGTGCCAGCAGCGTGACAGGATTCACTGAAGCTTTCTTT

J gene: TRBJ1-1
V gene: TRBV10-3
clone size: -
D gene: TRBD1
CDR3 protein: CAIRHGTANTEAFF
CDR3 DNA: TGTGCCATCAGGCACGGGACAGCGAACACTGAGGCTTTCTTT

J gene: TRBJ2-7
V gene: TRBV25-1
clone size: -
D gene: -
CDR3 protein: CASSPRGGVGAYEQYF
CDR3 DNA: TGTGCCAGCAGCCCGAGGGGCGGAGTGGGCGCCTACGAGCAGTACTTC

J gene: TRBJ2-3
V gene: TRBV6-2/TRBV6-3
clone size: few
D gene: -
CDR3 protein: CASSYRGGPADTQYF
CDR3 DNA: TGTGCCAGCAGTTACAGGGGGGGCCCAGCAGATACGCAGTATTTT

J gene: TRBJ2-1
V gene: TRBV4-2
clone size: -
D gene: -
CDR3 protein: CASSIVRGHEQFF
CDR3 DNA: TGTGCCAGCAGCATTGTCCGGGGCCATGAGCAGTTCTTC

J gene: TRBJ1-5
V gene: TRBV29-1
clone size: once
D gene: TRBD1
CDR3 protein: CSGQGLSNQPQHF
CDR3 DNA: TGCAGCGGACAGGGCCTTAGCAATCAGCCCCAGCATTTT

J gene: TRBJ2-6
V gene: TRBV7-2
clone size: -
D gene: TRBD2
CDR3 protein: CASRPGLAAAGANVLTF
CDR3 DNA: TGTGCCAGCAGGCCAGGACTAGCGGCTGCTGGGGCCAACGTCCTGACTTTC

J gene: TRBJ2-3
V gene: TRBV7-3
clone size: once
D gene: TRBD2
CDR3 protein: CASSEAGGLGDTQYF
CDR3 DNA: TGTGCCAGCAGCGAAGCGGGGGGGCTTGGAGATACGCAGTATTTT

J gene: TRBJ2-7
V gene: TRBV6-5
clone size: few
D gene: -
CDR3 protein: CASSFRDGSYEQYF
CDR3 DNA: TGTGCCAGCAGTTTCCGGGACGGATCCTACGAGCAGTACTTC

J gene: TRBJ2-7
V gene: TRBV7-3
clone size: -
D gene: -
CDR3 protein: CASSLVLDNEQYF
CDR3 DNA: TGTGCCAGCAGCTTAGTACTCGACAATGAGCAGTACTTC

J gene: TRBJ1-6
V gene: TRBV7-8
clone size: -
D gene: -
CDR3 protein: CASSIDRNKDPPLHF
CDR3 DNA: TGTGCCAGCAGCATAGACAGAAATAAGGATCCACCCCTCCACTTT

J gene: TRBJ1-5
V gene: TRBV7-4
clone size: -
D gene: -
CDR3 protein: CASSLRGSEPQHF
CDR3 DNA: TGTGCCAGCAGCTTACGAGGTTCAGAGCCCCAGCATTTT

J gene: TRBJ2-5
V gene: TRBV14
clone size: -
D gene: TRBD1
CDR3 protein: CASSRRQGWETQYF
CDR3 DNA: TGTGCCAGCAGCCGGAGACAGGGATGGGAGACCCAGTACTTC

J gene: TRBJ1-2
V gene: TRBV20-1
clone size: -
D gene: TRBD1
CDR3 protein: CSARVGSRGYGYTF
CDR3 DNA: TGCAGTGCTAGAGTTGGTAGCAGGGGGTATGGCTACACCTTC

J gene: TRBJ2-1
V gene: TRBV9
clone size: many
D gene: TRBD1
CDR3 protein: CASSLLGQGVGEQFF
CDR3 DNA: TGTGCCAGCAGCCTGCTTGGGCAGGGGGTTGGGGAGCAGTTCTTC

J gene: TRBJ1-2
V gene: TRBV24-1
clone size: -
D gene: TRBD1
CDR3 protein: CATPPPGQGAGYTF
CDR3 DNA: TGTGCCACCCCCCCCCCGGGACAGGGGGCTGGCTACACCTTC

J gene: TRBJ1-6
V gene: TRBV2
clone size: -
D gene: -
CDR3 protein: CASSEGAGRSFSPHF
CDR3 DNA: TGTGCCAGCAGTGAAGGGGCAGGTAGGTCGTTCAGCCCCCACTTT

J gene: TRBJ2-5
V gene: TRBV7-3
clone size: -
D gene: TRBD1
CDR3 protein: CASSLAGGMTGYF
CDR3 DNA: TGTGCCAGCAGCTTAGCAGGGGGTATGACCGGGTACTTC

J gene: TRBJ1-2
V gene: TRBV10-3
clone size: -
D gene: -
CDR3 protein: CAITSGVGYGYTF
CDR3 DNA: TGTGCCATCACGTCAGGGGTAGGCTATGGCTACACCTTC

J gene: TRBJ1-4
V gene: TRBV20-1
clone size: -
D gene: -
CDR3 protein: CSASGTLNRKLFF
CDR3 DNA: TGCAGTGCTAGTGGTACTTTGAATCGGAAACTGTTTTTT

J gene: TRBJ2-7
V gene: TRBV10-1
clone size: few
D gene: TRBD2
CDR3 protein: CASSDQLAGGTQYF
CDR3 DNA: TGCGCCAGCAGTGACCAACTAGCGGGAGGAACGCAGTACTTC

J gene: TRBJ1-6
V gene: TRBV27
clone size: many
D gene: -
CDR3 protein: CASSLSGVRSPLHF
CDR3 DNA: TGTGCCAGCAGTTTATCCGGGGTGCGCTCACCCCTCCACTTT

J gene: TRBJ2-1
V gene: TRBV5-1
clone size: -
D gene: -
CDR3 protein: CASSPTGRGAWNEQFF
CDR3 DNA: TGTGCCAGCAGCCCGACCGGCCGGGGGGCATGGAATGAGCAGTTCTTC

J gene: TRBJ1-2
V gene: TRBV10-3
clone size: -
D gene: TRBD1
CDR3 protein: CAISGQGAGGYTF
CDR3 DNA: TGTGCCATCTCAGGGCAGGGGGCCGGCGGCTACACCTTC